This TCR beta chain was retrieved from a study of T cells and Merkel cell carcinoma outcomes. Whole-study results and caveats: Merkel cell carcinoma outcomes were reportedly predicted by repertoire and T-cell density.

On this clone: The target antigen is unknown.

Germline V lookup: CDR1 KGHSH, CDR2 LQKENI. With 5 bases clipped from V and 4 bases from J, the junction kept 8 bases outside the gene matches. There are 15 residues in the CDR3. Method: immunoSEQ multiplex PCR; TCRdb's copy keeps in-frame clones and lacks some. The table includes some 1,900 clones, around 92% detected once. The receptor comes from a human donor with Merkel cell carcinoma. The chain combines TRBV18 with TRBJ1-1; the match to TRBD1 covers 9 bases. The sequencing input was tumor tissue from Merkel cell carcinoma. Written as DNA, the CDR3 is TGTGCCAGCTCATGGCCGGGACAGGGCCCCACTGAAGCTTTCTTT. This translates into CASSWPGQGPTEAFF.